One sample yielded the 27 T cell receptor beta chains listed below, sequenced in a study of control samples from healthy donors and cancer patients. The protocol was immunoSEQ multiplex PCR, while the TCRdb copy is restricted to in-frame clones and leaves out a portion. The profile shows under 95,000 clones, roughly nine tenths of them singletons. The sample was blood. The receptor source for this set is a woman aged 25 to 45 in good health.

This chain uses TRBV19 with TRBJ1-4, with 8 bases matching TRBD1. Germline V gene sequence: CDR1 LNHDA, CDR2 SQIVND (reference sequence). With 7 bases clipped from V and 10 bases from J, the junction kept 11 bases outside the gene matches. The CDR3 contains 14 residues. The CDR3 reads CASNPTGAGGKLFF. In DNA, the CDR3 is TGTGCCAGTAACCCGACAGGGGCGGGAGGAAAACTGTTTTTT. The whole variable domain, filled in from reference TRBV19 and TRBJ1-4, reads DGGITQSPKYLFRKEGQNVTLSCEQNLNHDAMYWYRQDPGQGLRLIYYSQIVNDFQKGDIAEGYSVSREKKESFPLTVTSAQKNPTAFYLCASNPTGAGGKLFFGSGTQLSVL.

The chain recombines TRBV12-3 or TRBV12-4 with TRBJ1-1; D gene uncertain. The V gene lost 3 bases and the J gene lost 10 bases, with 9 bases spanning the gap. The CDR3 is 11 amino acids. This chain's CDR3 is CASSFNRIAFF. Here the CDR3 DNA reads TGTGCCAGCAGTTTTAACCGAATAGCTTTCTTT.

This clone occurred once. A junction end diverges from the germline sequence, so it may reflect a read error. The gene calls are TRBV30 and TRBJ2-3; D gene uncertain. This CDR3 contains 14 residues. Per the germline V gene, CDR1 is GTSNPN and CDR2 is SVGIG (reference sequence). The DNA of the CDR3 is TGTGCCTGGGGTGTCTACGGGAGCACAGATACGCAGTATTTT. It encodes CAWGVYGSTDTQYF. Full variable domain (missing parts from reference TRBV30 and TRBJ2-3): SQTIHQWPATLVQPVGSPLSLECTVEGTSNPNLYWYRQAAGRGLQLLFYSVGIGQISSEVPQNLSASRPQDRQFILSSKKLLLSDSGFYLCAWGVYGSTDTQYFGPGTRLTVL.

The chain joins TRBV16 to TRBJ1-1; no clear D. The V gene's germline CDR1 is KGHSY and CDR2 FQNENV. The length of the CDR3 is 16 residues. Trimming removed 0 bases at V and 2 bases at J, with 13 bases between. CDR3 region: CASSQSARSLNTEAFF. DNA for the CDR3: TGTGCCAGCAGCCAATCAGCGAGGTCCCTTAACACTGAAGCTTTCTTT.

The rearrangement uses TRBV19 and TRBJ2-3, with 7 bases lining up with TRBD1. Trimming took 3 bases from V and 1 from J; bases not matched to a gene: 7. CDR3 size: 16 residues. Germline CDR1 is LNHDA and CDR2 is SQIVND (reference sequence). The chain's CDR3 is CASSILTGTGTDTQYF. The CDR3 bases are TGTGCCAGTAGTATTTTGACAGGGACGGGCACAGATACGCAGTATTTT.

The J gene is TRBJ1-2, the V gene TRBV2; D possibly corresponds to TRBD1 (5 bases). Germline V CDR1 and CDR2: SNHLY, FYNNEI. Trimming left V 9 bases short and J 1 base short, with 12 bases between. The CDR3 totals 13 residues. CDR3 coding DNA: TGTGCCAGTGCAGGGTATCTTAACTATGGCTACACCTTC. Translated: CASAGYLNYGYTF.

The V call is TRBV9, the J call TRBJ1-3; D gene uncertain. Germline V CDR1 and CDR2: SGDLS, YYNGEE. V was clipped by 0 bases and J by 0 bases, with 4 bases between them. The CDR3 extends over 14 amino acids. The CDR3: CASSVDSSGNTIYF. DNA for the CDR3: TGTGCCAGCAGCGTAGATAGCTCTGGAAACACCATATATTTT.

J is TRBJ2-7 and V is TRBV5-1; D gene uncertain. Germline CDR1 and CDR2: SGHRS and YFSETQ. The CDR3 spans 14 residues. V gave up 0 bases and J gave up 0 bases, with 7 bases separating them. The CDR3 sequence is CASSLDPVSYEQYF. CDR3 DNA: TGCGCCAGCAGCTTGGATCCAGTCTCCTACGAGCAGTACTTC.

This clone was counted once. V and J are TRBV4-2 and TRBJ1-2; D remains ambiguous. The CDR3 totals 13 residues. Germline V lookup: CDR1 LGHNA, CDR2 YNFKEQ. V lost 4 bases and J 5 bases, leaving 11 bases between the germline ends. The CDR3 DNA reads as TGTGCCAGCAGCCGAGAAGACTTGTATGGCTACACCTTC. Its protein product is CASSREDLYGYTF.

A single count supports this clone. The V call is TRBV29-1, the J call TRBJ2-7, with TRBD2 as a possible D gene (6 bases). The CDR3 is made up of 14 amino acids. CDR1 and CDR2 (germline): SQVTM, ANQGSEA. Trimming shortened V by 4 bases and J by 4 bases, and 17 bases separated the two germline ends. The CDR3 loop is CSVVSWGEEYEQYF. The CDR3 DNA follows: TGCAGCGTTGTTTCATGGGGGGAGGAATACGAGCAGTACTTC.

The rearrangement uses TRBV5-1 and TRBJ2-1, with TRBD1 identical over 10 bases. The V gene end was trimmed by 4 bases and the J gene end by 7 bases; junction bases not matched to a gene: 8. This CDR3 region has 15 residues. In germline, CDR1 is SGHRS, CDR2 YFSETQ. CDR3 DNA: TGCGCCAGCAGCGCCGGGACAGGGGTAGGGAATGAGCAGTTCTTC. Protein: CASSAGTGVGNEQFF.

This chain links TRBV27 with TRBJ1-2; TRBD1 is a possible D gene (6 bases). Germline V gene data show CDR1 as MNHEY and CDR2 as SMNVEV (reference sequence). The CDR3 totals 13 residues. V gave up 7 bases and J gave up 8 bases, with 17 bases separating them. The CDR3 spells CASTQSGGSGYTF. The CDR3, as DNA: TGTGCCAGCACCCAATCCGGGGGCTCCGGCTACACCTTC.

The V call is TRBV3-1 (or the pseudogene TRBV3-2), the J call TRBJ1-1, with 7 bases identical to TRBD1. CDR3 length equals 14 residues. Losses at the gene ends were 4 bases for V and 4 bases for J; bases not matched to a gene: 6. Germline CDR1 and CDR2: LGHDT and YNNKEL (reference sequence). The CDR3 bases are TGTGCCAGCAGCCCCGGACAGGCAGCCACTGAAGCTTTCTTT. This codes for CASSPGQAATEAFF.

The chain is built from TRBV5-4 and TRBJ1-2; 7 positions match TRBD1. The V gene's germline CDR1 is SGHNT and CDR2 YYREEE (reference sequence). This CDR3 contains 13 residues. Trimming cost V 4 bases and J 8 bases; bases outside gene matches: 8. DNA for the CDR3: TGTGCCAGCAGCGTACAGGGGTTGGGGGGCTACACCTTC. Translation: CASSVQGLGGYTF.

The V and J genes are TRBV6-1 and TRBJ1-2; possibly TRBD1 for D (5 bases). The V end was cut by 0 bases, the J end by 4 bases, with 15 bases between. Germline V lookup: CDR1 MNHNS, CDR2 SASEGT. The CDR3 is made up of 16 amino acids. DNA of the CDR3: TGTGCCAGCAGTGAAGCCCGAGCAGGCAGGGTCTATGGCTACACCTTC. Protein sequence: CASSEARAGRVYGYTF.

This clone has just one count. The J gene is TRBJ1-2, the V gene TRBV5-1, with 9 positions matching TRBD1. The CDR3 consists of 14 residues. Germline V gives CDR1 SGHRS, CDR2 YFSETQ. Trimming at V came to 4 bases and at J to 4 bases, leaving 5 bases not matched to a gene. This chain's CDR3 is CASSPADRGYGYTF. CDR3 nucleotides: TGCGCCAGCAGCCCTGCGGACAGGGGCTATGGCTACACCTTC. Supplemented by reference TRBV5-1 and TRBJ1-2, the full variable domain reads KAGVTQTPRYLIKTRGQQVTLSCSPISGHRSVSWYQQTPGQGLQFLFEYFSETQRNKGNFPGRFSGRQFSNSRSEMNVSTLELGDSALYLCASSPADRGYGYTFGSGTRLTVV.

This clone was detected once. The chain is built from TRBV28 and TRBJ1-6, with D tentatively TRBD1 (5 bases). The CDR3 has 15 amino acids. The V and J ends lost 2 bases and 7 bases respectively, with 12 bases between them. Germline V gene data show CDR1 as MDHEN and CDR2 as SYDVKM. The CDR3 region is CASSLVAGSNSPLHF. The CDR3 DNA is TGTGCCAGCAGTTTAGTGGCAGGGAGCAATTCACCCCTCCACTTT.

The CDR3 sequence: CASSYTGTTEQYF. Written as DNA, the CDR3 is TGTGCCAGCAGTTACACCGGGACAACTGAGCAGTACTTC. The chain joins TRBV6-6 to TRBJ2-7; D perhaps matches TRBD1 (6 bases). V lost 2 bases and J 7 bases, leaving 12 bases between the germline ends. The CDR3 has 13 amino acids. Germline CDR1 MNHNY, CDR2 SVGAGI (reference sequence).

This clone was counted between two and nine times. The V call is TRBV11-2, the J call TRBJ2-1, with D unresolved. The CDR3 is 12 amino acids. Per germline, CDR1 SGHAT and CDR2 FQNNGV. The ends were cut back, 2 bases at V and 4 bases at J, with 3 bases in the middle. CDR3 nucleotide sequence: TGTGCCAGCAGCTTAATGTACAATGAGCAGTTCTTC. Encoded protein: CASSLMYNEQFF.

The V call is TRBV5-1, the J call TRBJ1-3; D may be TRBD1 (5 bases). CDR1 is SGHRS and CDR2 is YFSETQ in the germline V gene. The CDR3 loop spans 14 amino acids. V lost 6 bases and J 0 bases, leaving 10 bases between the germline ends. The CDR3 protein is CASKTAVSGNTIYF. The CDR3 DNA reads TGCGCCAGCAAGACAGCAGTCTCTGGAAACACCATATATTTT. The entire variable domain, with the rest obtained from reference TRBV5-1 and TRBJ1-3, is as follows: KAGVTQTPRYLIKTRGQQVTLSCSPISGHRSVSWYQQTPGQGLQFLFEYFSETQRNKGNFPGRFSGRQFSNSRSEMNVSTLELGDSALYLCASKTAVSGNTIYFGEGSWLTVV.

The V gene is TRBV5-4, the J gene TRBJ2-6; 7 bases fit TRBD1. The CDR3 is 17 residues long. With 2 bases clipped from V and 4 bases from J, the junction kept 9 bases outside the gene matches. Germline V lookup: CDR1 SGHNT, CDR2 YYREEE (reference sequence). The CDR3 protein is CASSFEGALGGANVLTF. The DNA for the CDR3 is TGTGCCAGCAGCTTCGAGGGGGCGTTAGGCGGGGCCAACGTCCTGACTTTC.

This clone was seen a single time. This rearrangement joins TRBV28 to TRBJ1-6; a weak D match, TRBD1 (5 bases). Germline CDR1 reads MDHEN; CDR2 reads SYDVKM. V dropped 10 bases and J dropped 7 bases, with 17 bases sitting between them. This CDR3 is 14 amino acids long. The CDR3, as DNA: TGTGCCAACACCCGGGACGGAACAAATTCACCCCTCCACTTT. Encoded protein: CANTRDGTNSPLHF. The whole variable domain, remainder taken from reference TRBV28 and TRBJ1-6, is DVKVTQSSRYLVKRTGEKVFLECVQDMDHENMFWYRQDPGLGLRLIYFSYDVKMKEKGDIPEGYSVSREKKERFSLILESASTNQTSMYLCANTRDGTNSPLHFGNGTRLTVT.

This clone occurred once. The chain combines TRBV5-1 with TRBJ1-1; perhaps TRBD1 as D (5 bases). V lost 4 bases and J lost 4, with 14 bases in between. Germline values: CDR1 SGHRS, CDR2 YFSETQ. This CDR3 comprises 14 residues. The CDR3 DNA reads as TGCGCCAGCAGCGATACGGGGGGGACCACTGAAGCTTTCTTT. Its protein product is CASSDTGGTTEAFF. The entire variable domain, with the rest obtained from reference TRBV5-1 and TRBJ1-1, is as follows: KAGVTQTPRYLIKTRGQQVTLSCSPISGHRSVSWYQQTPGQGLQFLFEYFSETQRNKGNFPGRFSGRQFSNSRSEMNVSTLELGDSALYLCASSDTGGTTEAFFGQGTRLTVV.

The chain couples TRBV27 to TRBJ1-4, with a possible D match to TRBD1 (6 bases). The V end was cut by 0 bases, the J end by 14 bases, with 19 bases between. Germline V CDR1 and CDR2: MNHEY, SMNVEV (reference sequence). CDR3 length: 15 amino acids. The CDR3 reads CASSLSSTGQGRLFF. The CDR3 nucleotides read TGTGCCAGCAGTTTATCGTCGACAGGACAAGGACGTCTGTTTTTT.

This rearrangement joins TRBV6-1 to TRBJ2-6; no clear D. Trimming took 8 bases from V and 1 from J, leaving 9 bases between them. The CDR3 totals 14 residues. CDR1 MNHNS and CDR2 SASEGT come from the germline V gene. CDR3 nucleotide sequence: TGTGCCAGCCCCCACGGATCTGGGGCCAACGTCCTGACTTTC. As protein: CASPHGSGANVLTF.

The CDR3 loop reads CASSERAPYDEQYF. CDR3 bases: TGTGCCAGCAGTGAAAGGGCCCCTTACGACGAGCAGTACTTC. V and J are TRBV6-1 and TRBJ2-7; D not certain. CDR1 and CDR2 from the germline V gene are MNHNS and SASEGT. The V end lost 2 bases, the J end lost 5 bases, and 13 bases lay between the germline ends. The CDR3 spans 14 residues.

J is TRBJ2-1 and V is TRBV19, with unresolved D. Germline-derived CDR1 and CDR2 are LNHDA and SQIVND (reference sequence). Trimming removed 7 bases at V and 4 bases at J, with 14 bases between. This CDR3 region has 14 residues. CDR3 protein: CASTYGSPYNEQFF. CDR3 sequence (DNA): TGTGCCAGTACCTACGGCTCCCCTTACAATGAGCAGTTCTTC. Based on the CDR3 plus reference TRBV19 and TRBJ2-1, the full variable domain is DGGITQSPKYLFRKEGQNVTLSCEQNLNHDAMYWYRQDPGQGLRLIYYSQIVNDFQKGDIAEGYSVSREKKESFPLTVTSAQKNPTAFYLCASTYGSPYNEQFFGPGTRLTVL.